The clone carrying this TCR beta chain was detected once. Antigen specificity is unknown. This CDR3 spans 15 amino acids. Trimming pared 5 bases from V and 6 bases from J, leaving 16 bases between. The V gene's germline CDR1 is MNHEY and CDR2 SMNVEV (reference sequence). Primers included in the PCR were 60 Vbeta and 13 Jbeta primers. The protocol was immunoSEQ multiplex PCR, while the TCRdb copy is restricted to in-frame clones and leaves out a portion. The sample has some 120,000 clones; under 85% are singletons. These data come from a study of cytomegalovirus exposure and HLA in healthy donors. Study in general: Inside one of the first data releases sat about 85 million unique TCRs taken from HLA-typed donors.

Study-level results: Apparent HLA restriction characterized most CMV-associated TCR beta chains in a later analysis. An analysis that was carried out later associated some 17,000 TCR beta sequences with HLA alleles at 0.05 false discovery rate. The study reported that TCR beta sequences accurately predicted HLA-A and HLA-B alleles in most subjects.

The V gene is TRBV27, the J gene TRBJ2-2; weak D call: TRBD2 (6 bases). The sequenced sample consisted of PBMCs. The sequence was obtained from a human donor in good health. For the CDR3, the DNA is TGTGCCAGCAGTCAAACCGGGACTTTGGCCGGGGAGCTGTTTTTT. It specifies CASSQTGTLAGELFF.